This paragraph reports one TCR beta chain. Its antigen is not known. A junction end diverges from the germline sequence, so it may reflect a read error. This entry is derived from a study of siplizumab effects on memory and regulatory T cells. The study, taken as a whole, reports: Researchers could map only a minor fraction of alloreactive clones to unstimulated subsets.

Repertoires were generated with immunoSEQ multiplex PCR, while TCRdb's copy carries only in-frame clones and drops some. The data show some 100,000 clones, about nine tenths seen once. The source of this sequence is a human donor in good health. Specimen: non-Treg CD4+ T cells sorted from blood.

CDR3 in DNA: TGTGCTAGCAGCTTAGTTCCTAGCGGTAGAGAGACCCAGTACTTC. It codes for CASSLVPSGRETQYF. This sequence joins TRBV7-7 and TRBJ2-5; the match to TRBD2 covers 7 bases. The CDR3 totals 15 residues. In germline, CDR1 is SSHAT, CDR2 FNYEAQ (reference sequence).